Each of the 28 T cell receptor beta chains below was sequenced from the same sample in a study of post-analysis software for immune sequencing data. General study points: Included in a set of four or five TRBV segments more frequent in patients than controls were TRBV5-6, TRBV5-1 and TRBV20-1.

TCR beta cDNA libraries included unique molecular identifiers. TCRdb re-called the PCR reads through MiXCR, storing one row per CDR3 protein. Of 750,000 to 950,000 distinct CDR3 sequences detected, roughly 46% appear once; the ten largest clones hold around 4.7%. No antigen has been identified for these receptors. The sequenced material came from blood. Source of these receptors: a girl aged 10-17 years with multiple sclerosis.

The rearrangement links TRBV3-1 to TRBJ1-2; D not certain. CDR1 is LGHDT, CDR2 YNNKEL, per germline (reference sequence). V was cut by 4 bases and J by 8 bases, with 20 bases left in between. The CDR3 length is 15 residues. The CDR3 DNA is TGTGCCAGCAGCCCAATGACGGACTCCCTGGCAGGCTACACCTTC. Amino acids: CASSPMTDSLAGYTF.

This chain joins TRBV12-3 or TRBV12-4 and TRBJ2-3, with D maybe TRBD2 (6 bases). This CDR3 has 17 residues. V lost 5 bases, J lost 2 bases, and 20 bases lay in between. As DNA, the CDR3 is TGTGCCAGCAGTCCGAGCGGTAGCGGACTAACCACAGATACGCAGTATTTT. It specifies CASSPSGSGLTTDTQYF.

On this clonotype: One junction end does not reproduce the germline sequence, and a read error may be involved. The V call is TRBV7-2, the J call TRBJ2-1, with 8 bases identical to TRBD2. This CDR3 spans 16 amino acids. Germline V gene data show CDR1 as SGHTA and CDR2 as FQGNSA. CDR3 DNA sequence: TGTGCCAGCAACTTAGTTCCGGGAGGGTCCTACAATGAGCAGTTCTTC. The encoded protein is CASNLVPGGSYNEQFF.

CDR3 sequence (DNA): TGTGCCAGCAGCCGCCGACTAGCGGGGACGACGCTTTCCCCCGATACGCAGTATTTT. Protein product: CASSRRLAGTTLSPDTQYF. The chain carries TRBV4-2 and TRBJ2-3; TRBD2 matches at 11 bases. The CDR3 totals 19 residues. Germline V gives CDR1 LGHNA, CDR2 YNFKEQ. Trimming took 4 bases from V and 6 from J; bases not matched to a gene: 18.

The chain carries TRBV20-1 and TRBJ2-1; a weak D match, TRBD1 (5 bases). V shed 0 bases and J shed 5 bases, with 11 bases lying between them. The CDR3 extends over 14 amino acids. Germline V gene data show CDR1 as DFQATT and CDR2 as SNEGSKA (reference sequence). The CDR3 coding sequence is TGCAGTGCTAGAGAAGGGGCCTACCACAATGAGCAGTTCTTC. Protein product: CSAREGAYHNEQFF.

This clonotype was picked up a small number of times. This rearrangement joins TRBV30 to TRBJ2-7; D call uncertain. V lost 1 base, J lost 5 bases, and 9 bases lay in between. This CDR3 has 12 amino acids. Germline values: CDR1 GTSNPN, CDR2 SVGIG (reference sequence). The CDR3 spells CAWSDTRDEQYF. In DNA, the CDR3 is TGTGCCTGGAGTGACACCCGGGACGAGCAGTACTTC.

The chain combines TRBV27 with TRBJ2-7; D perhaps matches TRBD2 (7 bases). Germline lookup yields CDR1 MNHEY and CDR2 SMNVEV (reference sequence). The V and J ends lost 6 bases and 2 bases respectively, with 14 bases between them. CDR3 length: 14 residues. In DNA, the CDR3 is TGTGCCAGCAGCCCCCGGCGGGGGCCCTACGAGCAGTACTTC. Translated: CASSPRRGPYEQYF.

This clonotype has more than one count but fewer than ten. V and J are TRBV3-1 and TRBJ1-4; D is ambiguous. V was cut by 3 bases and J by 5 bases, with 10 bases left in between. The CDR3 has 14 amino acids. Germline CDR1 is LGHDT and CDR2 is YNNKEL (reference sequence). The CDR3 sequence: CASSHLAENEKLFF. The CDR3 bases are TGTGCCAGCAGCCACTTGGCCGAAAATGAAAAACTGTTTTTT.

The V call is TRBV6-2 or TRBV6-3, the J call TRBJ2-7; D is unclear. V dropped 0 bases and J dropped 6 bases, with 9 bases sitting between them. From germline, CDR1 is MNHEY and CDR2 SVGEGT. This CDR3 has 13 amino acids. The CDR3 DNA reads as TGTGCCAGCAGTTACTCCGAGGTTGGCGAGCAGTACTTC. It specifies CASSYSEVGEQYF.

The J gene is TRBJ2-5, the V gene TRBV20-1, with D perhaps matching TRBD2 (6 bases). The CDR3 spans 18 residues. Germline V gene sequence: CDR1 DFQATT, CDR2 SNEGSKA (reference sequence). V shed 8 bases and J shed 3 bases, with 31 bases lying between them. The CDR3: CSTALRASWAGGEETQYF. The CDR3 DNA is TGCAGTACCGCCCTTCGGGCTAGCTGGGCCGGAGGGGAAGAGACCCAGTACTTC.

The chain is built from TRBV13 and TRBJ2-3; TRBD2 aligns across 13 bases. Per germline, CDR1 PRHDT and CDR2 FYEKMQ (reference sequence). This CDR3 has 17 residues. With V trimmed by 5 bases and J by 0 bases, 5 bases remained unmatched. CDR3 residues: CASSLRTSGSSTDTQYF. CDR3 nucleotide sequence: TGTGCCAGCAGCCTACGGACTAGCGGGAGCAGCACAGATACGCAGTATTTT.

CDR3 sequence: CASSYVRAKNIQYF. DNA for the CDR3: TGTGCCAGCAGTTACGTGCGCGCCAAAAACATTCAGTACTTC. The rearrangement links TRBV6-2 or TRBV6-3 to TRBJ2-4, with D hard to call. This CDR3 region has 14 residues. Looked up from germline, CDR1 is MNHEY and CDR2 is SVGEGT. The V gene lost 2 bases and the J gene lost 1 base, with 6 bases spanning the gap.

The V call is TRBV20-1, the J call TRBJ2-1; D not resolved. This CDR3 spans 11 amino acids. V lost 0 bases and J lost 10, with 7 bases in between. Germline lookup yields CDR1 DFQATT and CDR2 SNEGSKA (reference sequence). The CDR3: CSAREDREQFF. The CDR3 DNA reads TGCAGTGCTAGAGAGGATAGGGAGCAGTTCTTC.

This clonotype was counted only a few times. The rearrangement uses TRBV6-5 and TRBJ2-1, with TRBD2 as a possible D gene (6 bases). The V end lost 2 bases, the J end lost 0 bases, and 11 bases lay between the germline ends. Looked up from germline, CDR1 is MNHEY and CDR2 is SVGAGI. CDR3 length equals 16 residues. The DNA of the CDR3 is TGTGCCAGCAGTTACGGGACTCAAAGCTCCTACAATGAGCAGTTCTTC. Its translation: CASSYGTQSSYNEQFF.

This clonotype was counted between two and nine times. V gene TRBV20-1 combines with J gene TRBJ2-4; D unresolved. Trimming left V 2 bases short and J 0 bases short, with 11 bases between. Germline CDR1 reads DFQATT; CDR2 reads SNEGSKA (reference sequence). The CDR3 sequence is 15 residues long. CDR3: CSARRAEKAKNIQYF. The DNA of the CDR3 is TGCAGTGCTAGACGGGCGGAGAAAGCCAAAAACATTCAGTACTTC.

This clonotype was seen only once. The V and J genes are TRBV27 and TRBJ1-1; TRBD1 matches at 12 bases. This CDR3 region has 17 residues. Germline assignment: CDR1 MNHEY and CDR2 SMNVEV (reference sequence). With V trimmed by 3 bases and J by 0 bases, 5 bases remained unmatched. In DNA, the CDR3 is TGTGCCAGCAGTTTGGCCGGGACAGGGGGCATGAACACTGAAGCTTTCTTT. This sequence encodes CASSLAGTGGMNTEAFF.

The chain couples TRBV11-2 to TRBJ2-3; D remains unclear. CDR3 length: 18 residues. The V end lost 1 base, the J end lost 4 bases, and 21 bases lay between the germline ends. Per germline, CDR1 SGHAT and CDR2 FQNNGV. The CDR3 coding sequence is TGTGCCAGCAGCTTAGGAAGGGTTCTAAGCCGGGCCCCAGATACGCAGTATTTT. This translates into CASSLGRVLSRAPDTQYF.

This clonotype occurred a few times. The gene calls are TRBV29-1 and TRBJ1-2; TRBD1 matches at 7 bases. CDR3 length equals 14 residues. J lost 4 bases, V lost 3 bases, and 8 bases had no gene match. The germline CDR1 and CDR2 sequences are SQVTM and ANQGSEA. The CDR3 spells CSVDGGTDLYGYTF. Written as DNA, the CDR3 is TGCAGCGTTGACGGCGGGACAGATCTCTATGGCTACACCTTC.

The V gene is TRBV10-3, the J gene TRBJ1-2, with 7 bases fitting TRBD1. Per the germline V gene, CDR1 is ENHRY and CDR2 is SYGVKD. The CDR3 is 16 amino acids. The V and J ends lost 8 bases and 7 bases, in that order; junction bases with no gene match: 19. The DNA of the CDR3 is TGTGCCATCTCGATCTGGAGGTCTGACAGGGTTGGTGGCTACACCTTC. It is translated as CAISIWRSDRVGGYTF.

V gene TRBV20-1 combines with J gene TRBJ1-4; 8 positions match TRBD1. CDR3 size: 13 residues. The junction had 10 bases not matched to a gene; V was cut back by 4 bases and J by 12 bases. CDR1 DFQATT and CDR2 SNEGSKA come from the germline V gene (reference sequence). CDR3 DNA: TGCAGTGCTACCCGGGACAGGCTTGGGCAACTGTTTTTT. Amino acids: CSATRDRLGQLFF.

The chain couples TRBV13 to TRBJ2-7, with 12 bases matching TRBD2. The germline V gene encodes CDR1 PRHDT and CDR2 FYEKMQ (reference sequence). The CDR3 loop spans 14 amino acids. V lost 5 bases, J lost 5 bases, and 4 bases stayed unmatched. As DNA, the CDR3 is TGTGCCAGCAGCCATCTAGCGGGAGGGCACGAGCAGTACTTC. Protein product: CASSHLAGGHEQYF.

The CDR3 coding sequence is TGCGCCAGCAGCCCCGGGACAGGGGACTTCACAGATACGCAGTATTTT. It yields the protein CASSPGTGDFTDTQYF. The V gene is TRBV4-3, the J gene TRBJ2-3; 10 nucleotides match TRBD1. Trimming removed 4 bases from V and 2 bases from J; junction bases left unmatched: 6. The germline V gene encodes CDR1 LGHNA and CDR2 YSLEER. CDR3 length: 16 residues.

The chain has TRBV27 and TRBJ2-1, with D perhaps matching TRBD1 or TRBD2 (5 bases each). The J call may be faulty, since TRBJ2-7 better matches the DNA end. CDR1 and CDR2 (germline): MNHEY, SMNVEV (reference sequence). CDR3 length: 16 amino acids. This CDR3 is CASSLTRVGRAGEQYF. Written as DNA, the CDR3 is TGTGCCAGCAGTTTAACCAGGGTCGGCAGGGCGGGCGAGCAGTACTTC.

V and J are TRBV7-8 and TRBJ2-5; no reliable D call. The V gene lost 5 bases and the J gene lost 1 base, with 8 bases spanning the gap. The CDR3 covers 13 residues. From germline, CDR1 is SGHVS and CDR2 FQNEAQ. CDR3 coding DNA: TGTGCCAGCAGCAACCGGGTCCAAGAGACCCAGTACTTC. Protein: CASSNRVQETQYF.

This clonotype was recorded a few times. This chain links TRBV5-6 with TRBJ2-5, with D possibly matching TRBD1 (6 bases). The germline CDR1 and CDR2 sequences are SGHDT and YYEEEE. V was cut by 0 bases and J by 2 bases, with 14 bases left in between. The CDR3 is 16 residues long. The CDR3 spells CASSLEQGLGQETQYF. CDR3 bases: TGTGCCAGCAGCTTGGAACAGGGTCTAGGTCAAGAGACCCAGTACTTC. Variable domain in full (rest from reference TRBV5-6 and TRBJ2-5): DAGVTQSPTHLIKTRGQQVTLRCSPKSGHDTVSWYQQALGQGPQFIFQYYEEEERQRGNFPDRFSGHQFPNYSSELNVNALLLGDSALYLCASSLEQGLGQETQYFGPGTRLLVL.

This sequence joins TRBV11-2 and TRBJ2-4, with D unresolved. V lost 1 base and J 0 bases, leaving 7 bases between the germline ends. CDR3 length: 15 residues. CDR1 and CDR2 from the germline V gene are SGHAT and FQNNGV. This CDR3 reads CASSLATIAKNIQYF. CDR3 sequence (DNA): TGTGCCAGCAGCTTAGCAACAATAGCCAAAAACATTCAGTACTTC.

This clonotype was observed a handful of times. In DNA, the CDR3 is TGTGCCAGCAGTTTCTGGGTACCTAGCGGGAGGACCGCAGATACGCAGTATTTT. Protein: CASSFWVPSGRTADTQYF. This chain joins TRBV12-3 or TRBV12-4 and TRBJ2-3; 11 positions agree with TRBD2. The CDR3 is made up of 18 amino acids. V gave up 3 bases and J gave up 4 bases; unmatched junction bases: 12.

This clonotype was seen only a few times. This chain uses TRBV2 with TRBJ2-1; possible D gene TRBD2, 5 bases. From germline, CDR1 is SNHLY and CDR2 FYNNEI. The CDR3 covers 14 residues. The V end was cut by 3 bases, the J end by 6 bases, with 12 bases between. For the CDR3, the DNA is TGTGCCAGCAGTGACTCGCGACTAACCAATGAGCAGTTCTTC. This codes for CASSDSRLTNEQFF.